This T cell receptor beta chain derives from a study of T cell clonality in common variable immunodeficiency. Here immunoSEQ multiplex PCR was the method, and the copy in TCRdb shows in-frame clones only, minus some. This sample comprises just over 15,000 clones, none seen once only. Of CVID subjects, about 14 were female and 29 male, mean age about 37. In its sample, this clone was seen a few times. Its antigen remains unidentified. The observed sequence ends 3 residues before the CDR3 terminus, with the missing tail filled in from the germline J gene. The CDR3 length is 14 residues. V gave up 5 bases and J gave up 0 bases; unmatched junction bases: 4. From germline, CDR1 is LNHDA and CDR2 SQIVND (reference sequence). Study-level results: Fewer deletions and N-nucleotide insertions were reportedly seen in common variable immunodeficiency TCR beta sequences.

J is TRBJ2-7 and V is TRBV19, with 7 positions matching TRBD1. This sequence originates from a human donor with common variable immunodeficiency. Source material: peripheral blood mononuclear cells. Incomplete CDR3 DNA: TGTGCCAGTAGTCCTGGACAGGTCTCCTACGAG. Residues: CASSPGQVSYE. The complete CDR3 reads CASSPGQVSYEQYF.